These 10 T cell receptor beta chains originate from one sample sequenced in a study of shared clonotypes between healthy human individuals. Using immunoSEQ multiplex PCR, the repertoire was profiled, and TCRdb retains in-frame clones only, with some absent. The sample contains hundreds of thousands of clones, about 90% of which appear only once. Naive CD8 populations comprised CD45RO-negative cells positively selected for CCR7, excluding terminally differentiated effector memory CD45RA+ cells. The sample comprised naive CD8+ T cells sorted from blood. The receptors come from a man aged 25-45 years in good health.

The CDR3, as DNA: TGTGCCAGCAGCGTAAGGGACGGGAATGAAAAACTGTTTTTT. Translating it yields CASSVRDGNEKLFF. The chain uses TRBV9 and TRBJ1-4, with D tentatively TRBD1 (5 bases). CDR1 is SGDLS and CDR2 is YYNGEE in the germline V gene. This CDR3 has 14 amino acids. The germline V and J ends were trimmed by 1 base and 5 bases, with 9 bases remaining between them.

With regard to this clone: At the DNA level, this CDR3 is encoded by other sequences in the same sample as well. The CDR3 nucleotides are TGTGCCAGCAGCCTAGGGCTAGCGGGATACGAGCAGTACTTC. This gives the protein CASSLGLAGYEQYF. The chain links TRBV27 to TRBJ2-7; 9 bases match TRBD2. V lost 6 bases to trimming and J lost 4 bases; unmatched junction nucleotides: 7. The CDR3 consists of 14 residues. CDR1 is MNHEY, CDR2 SMNVEV, per germline (reference sequence).

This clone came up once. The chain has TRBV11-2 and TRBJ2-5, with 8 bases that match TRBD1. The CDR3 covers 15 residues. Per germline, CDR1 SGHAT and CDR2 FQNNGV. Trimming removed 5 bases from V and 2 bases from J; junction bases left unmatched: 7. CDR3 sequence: CASSPFGTGQETQYF. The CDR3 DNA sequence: TGTGCCAGCAGCCCATTTGGGACAGGACAAGAGACCCAGTACTTC. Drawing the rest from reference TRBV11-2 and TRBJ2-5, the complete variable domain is EAGVAQSPRYKIIEKRQSVAFWCNPISGHATLYWYQQILGQGPKLLIQFQNNGVVDDSQLPKDRFSAERLKGVDSTLKIQPAKLEDSAVYLCASSPFGTGQETQYFGPGTRLLVL.

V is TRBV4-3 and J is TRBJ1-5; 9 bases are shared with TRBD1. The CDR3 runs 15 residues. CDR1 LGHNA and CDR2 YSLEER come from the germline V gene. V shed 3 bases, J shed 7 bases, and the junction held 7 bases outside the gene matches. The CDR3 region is CASSHGTGGDQPQHF. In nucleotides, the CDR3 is TGCGCCAGCAGCCATGGAACAGGGGGCGACCAGCCCCAGCATTTT.

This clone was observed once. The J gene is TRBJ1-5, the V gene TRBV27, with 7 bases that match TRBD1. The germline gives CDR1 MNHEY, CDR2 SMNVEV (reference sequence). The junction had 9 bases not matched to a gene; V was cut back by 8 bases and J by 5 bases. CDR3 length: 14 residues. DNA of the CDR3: TGTGCCAGCCGACAGGGTACCCCTTATCAGCCCCAGCATTTT. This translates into CASRQGTPYQPQHF.

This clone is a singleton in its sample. In nucleotides, the CDR3 is TGTGCCAGCAGCTTGGAGGCCAATGAGCAGTTCTTC. Translated, it gives CASSLEANEQFF. The J gene is TRBJ2-1, the V gene TRBV5-4; D not certain. V lost 0 bases and J 6 bases, leaving 4 bases between the germline ends. Germline V lookup: CDR1 SGHNT, CDR2 YYREEE (reference sequence). This CDR3 comprises 12 residues.

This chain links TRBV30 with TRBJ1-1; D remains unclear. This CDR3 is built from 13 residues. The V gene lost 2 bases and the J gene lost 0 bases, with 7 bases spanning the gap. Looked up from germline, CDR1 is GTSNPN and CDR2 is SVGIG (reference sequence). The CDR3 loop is CAWSSTLNTEAFF. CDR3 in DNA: TGTGCCTGGAGTTCGACACTGAACACTGAAGCTTTCTTT.

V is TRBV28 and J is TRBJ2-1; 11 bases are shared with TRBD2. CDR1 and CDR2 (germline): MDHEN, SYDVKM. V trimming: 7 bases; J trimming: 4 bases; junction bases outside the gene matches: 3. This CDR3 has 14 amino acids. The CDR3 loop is CASTGTSGYNEQFF. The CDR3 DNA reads TGTGCCAGCACCGGGACTAGCGGATACAATGAGCAGTTCTTC.

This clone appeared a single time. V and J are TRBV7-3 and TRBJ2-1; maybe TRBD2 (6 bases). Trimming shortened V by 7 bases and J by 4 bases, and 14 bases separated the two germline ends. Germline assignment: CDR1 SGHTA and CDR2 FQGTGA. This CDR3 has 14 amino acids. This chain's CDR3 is CASNRGAGYNEQFF. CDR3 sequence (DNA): TGTGCCAGCAACAGAGGGGCGGGGTACAATGAGCAGTTCTTC. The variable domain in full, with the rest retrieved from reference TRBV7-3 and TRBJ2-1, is GAGVSQTPSNKVTEKGKYVELRCDPISGHTALYWYRQSLGQGPEFLIYFQGTGAADDSGLPNDRFFAVRPEGSVSTLKIQRTERGDSAVYLCASNRGAGYNEQFFGPGTRLTVL.

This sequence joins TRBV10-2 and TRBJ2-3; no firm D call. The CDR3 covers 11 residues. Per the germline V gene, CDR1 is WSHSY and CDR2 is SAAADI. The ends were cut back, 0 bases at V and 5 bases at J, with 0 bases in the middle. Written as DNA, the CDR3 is TGCGCCAGCAGTGAGTCAGATACGCAGTATTTT. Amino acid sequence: CASSESDTQYF.